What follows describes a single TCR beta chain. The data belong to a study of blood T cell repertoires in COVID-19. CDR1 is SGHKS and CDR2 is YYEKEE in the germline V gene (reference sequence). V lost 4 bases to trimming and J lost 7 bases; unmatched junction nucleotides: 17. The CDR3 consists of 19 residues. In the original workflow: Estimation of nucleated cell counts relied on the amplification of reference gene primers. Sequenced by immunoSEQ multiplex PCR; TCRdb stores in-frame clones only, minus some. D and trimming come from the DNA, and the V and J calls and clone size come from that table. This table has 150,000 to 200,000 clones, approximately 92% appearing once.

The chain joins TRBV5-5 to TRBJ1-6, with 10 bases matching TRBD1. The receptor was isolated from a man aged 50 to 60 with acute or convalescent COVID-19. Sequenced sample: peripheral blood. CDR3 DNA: TGTGCCAGCAGCCTCCTAGTGACAGGGGGCACCGTTTCAAATTCACCCCTCCACTTT. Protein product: CASSLLVTGGTVSNSPLHF. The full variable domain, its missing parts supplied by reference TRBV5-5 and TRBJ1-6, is DAGVTQSPTHLIKTRGQQVTLRCSPISGHKSVSWYQQVLGQGPQFIFQYYEKEERGRGNFPDRFSARQFPNYSSELNVNALLLGDSALYLCASSLLVTGGTVSNSPLHFGNGTRLTVT.